Each of the 29 T cell receptor beta chains below was sequenced from the same sample in a study of blood T cell repertoires in COVID-19. Assay: immunoSEQ multiplex PCR; the TCRdb copy retains only in-frame clones and omits some. Among 200,000 to 250,000 clones listed, under 90% were seen once. The source material was PBMCs or T cells enriched from blood (not recorded which). These receptors all stem from a woman aged 55-75 years who had recovered from COVID-19.

The chain employs TRBV4-2 and TRBJ2-5; 10 nucleotides match TRBD2. Germline V lookup: CDR1 LGHNA, CDR2 YNFKEQ. After removal of 2 bases from V and 1 base from J, the junction contained 16 bases not matched to a gene. This CDR3 is 20 amino acids long. The CDR3 DNA reads TGTGCCAGCAGCCAAAACCCTAACGGGGGAACTAGCGGGACCCAAGAGACCCAGTACTTC. It is translated as CASSQNPNGGTSGTQETQYF.

The chain has TRBV5-1 and TRBJ2-7; 10 bases are a match to TRBD2. This CDR3 region has 18 residues. The J segment lost 0 bases and the V segment lost 4 bases, leaving 13 bases of the junction unmatched. Per germline, CDR1 SGHRS and CDR2 YFSETQ. For the CDR3, the DNA is TGCGCCAGCAGCCCCTTCATAGCGGGGGGTTCACTCTCCTACGAGCAGTACTTC. It translates to CASSPFIAGGSLSYEQYF.

The chain recombines TRBV4-3 with TRBJ1-2; D is perhaps TRBD1 (6 bases). In germline, CDR1 is LGHNA, CDR2 YSLEER. Trimming stripped 0 bases from V and 7 bases from J, with 15 bases between. CDR3 length: 15 residues. In DNA, the CDR3 is TGCGCCAGCAGCCAAGATCGGGGGGGCTCTTTTGGCTACACCTTC. It encodes CASSQDRGGSFGYTF.

This chain uses TRBV7-7 with TRBJ2-7; the match to TRBD1 covers 7 bases. V trimming: 6 bases; J trimming: 4 bases; junction bases outside the gene matches: 21. The CDR3 covers 18 residues. Germline lookup yields CDR1 SSHAT and CDR2 FNYEAQ (reference sequence). The CDR3 protein is CASRLNKPKTGPDYEQYF. CDR3 in DNA: TGTGCCAGCAGGTTAAACAAACCTAAGACAGGGCCAGATTACGAGCAGTACTTC.

Written as DNA, the CDR3 is TGTGCCAGCAGCCCGACTAGCGGGGAGAGGGGAGAGACCCAGTACTTC. Translated: CASSPTSGERGETQYF. The chain combines TRBV14 with TRBJ2-5; TRBD2 matches 11 bases. Germline loops: CDR1 SGHDN, CDR2 FVKESK. The V gene end was trimmed by 4 bases and the J gene end by 4 bases; junction bases not matched to a gene: 8. The CDR3 loop spans 16 amino acids.

The chain couples TRBV23-1 to TRBJ2-7; 8 bases are a match to TRBD1. TRBV23-1 falls under the ORF class, with uncertain function. The CDR3 runs to 16 residues. V dropped 3 bases and J dropped 4; count of bases not matched to a gene: 11. As DNA, the CDR3 is TGCGCCAGCAGTCATCTTCCGACAGGGGTTCCGTACGAGCAGTACTTC. This translates into CASSHLPTGVPYEQYF.

V gene TRBV4-1 combines with J gene TRBJ1-1; perhaps TRBD1 as D (5 bases). The germline gives CDR1 MGHRA, CDR2 YSYEKL. The V end was cut by 1 base, the J end by 1 base, with 10 bases between. The CDR3 consists of 15 residues. The CDR3 is CASSQGGTPNTEAFF. DNA of the CDR3: TGCGCCAGCAGCCAAGGGGGGACTCCGAACACTGAAGCTTTCTTT.

The chain has TRBV7-2 and TRBJ2-1; 8 positions match TRBD2. CDR3 length: 15 amino acids. Germline assignment: CDR1 SGHTA and CDR2 FQGNSA. Trimming took 5 bases from V and 9 from J; bases not matched to a gene: 12. The CDR3 sequence is CASSPGSGRGREQFF. In DNA, the CDR3 is TGTGCCAGCAGCCCAGGCAGCGGGAGAGGACGTGAGCAGTTCTTC. Full variable domain (remainder filled in from reference TRBV7-2 and TRBJ2-1): GAGVSQSPSNKVTEKGKDVELRCDPISGHTALYWYRQSLGQGLEFLIYFQGNSAPDKSGLPSDRFSAERTGGSVSTLTIQRTQQEDSAVYLCASSPGSGRGREQFFGPGTRLTVL.

The gene calls are TRBV19 and TRBJ1-1; D gene ambiguous. CDR1 and CDR2 (germline): LNHDA, SQIVND (reference sequence). CDR3 length equals 15 residues. Trimming removed 3 bases from V and 1 base from J, with 12 bases in between. CDR3 DNA sequence: TGTGCCAGTAGTATTAGGGAGGAAGGGAACACTGAAGCTTTCTTT. It yields the protein CASSIREEGNTEAFF.

The J gene is TRBJ2-3, the V gene TRBV5-1; 8 bases are shared with TRBD2. The CDR3 length is 16 residues. CDR1 is SGHRS, CDR2 YFSETQ, per germline. The ends lost 4 bases at V and 5 bases at J; junction bases unmatched: 12. In DNA form, the CDR3 reads TGCGCCAGCAGCCCGGGACTAGGGATTGACATAGATACGCAGTATTTT. Residues: CASSPGLGIDIDTQYF. The whole variable domain, remainder taken from reference TRBV5-1 and TRBJ2-3, is KAGVTQTPRYLIKTRGQQVTLSCSPISGHRSVSWYQQTPGQGLQFLFEYFSETQRNKGNFPGRFSGRQFSNSRSEMNVSTLELGDSALYLCASSPGLGIDIDTQYFGPGTRLTVL.

The genes are TRBV5-8 and TRBJ1-5; a weak D match, TRBD1 (6 bases). There are 15 residues in the CDR3. Trimming pared 5 bases from V and 2 bases from J, leaving 14 bases between. Germline V gene data show CDR1 as SGHTS and CDR2 as YDEGEE. The DNA for the CDR3 is TGTGCCAGCAGTCAAAGGGGGTTCCGCAATCAGCCCCAGCATTTT. Protein product: CASSQRGFRNQPQHF. Full variable domain (rest looked up from reference TRBV5-8 and TRBJ1-5): EAGVTQSPTHLIKTRGQQATLRCSPISGHTSVYWYQQALGLGLQFLLWYDEGEERNRGNFPPRFSGRQFPNYSSELNVNALELEDSALYLCASSQRGFRNQPQHFGDGTRLSIL.

The CDR3 nucleotides are TGCGCCAGCAGCCAACCTCAATTAGCGGGTAACCCTCTCTACAATGAGCAGTTCTTC. It is translated as CASSQPQLAGNPLYNEQFF. The rearrangement links TRBV4-1 to TRBJ2-1; the match to TRBD2 covers 7 bases. After removal of 2 bases from V and 3 bases from J, the junction contained 16 bases not matched to a gene. This CDR3 spans 19 amino acids. CDR1 MGHRA and CDR2 YSYEKL come from the germline V gene.

The gene calls are TRBV12-5 and TRBJ2-7, with D perhaps matching TRBD1 (6 bases). With 1 base removed from V and 5 bases from J, the gap between germline ends came to 24 bases. The CDR3 totals 18 residues. Germline CDR1 is LGHNT and CDR2 is FRNRAP. CDR3 DNA sequence: TGTGCTAGTGGTTTGGCCCCCGTCACACAGGGATCATCGCACGAGCAGTACTTC. Protein sequence: CASGLAPVTQGSSHEQYF.

The table lists this clone with a few counts. The chain uses TRBV4-2 and TRBJ1-1; no definite D call. Germline V gene sequence: CDR1 LGHNA, CDR2 YNFKEQ. There are 14 residues in the CDR3. Trimming cost V 1 base and J 3 bases, with 9 bases left between them. The CDR3 here is CASSQGAWDTEAFF. CDR3 nucleotide sequence: TGTGCCAGCAGCCAAGGGGCGTGGGACACTGAAGCTTTCTTT.

V and J are TRBV7-9 and TRBJ1-2, with 11 positions matching TRBD1. Trimming at V came to 5 bases and at J to 3 bases, leaving 5 bases not matched to a gene. The CDR3 is 15 residues long. Germline V gives CDR1 SEHNR, CDR2 FQNEAQ (reference sequence). As DNA, the CDR3 is TGTGCCAGCAGCCCAGGACAGGGGGCGGACTATGGCTACACCTTC. Translated: CASSPGQGADYGYTF.

The chain carries TRBV7-6 and TRBJ1-6, with D perhaps TRBD1 (5 bases). Germline V gene data show CDR1 as SGHVS and CDR2 as FNYEAQ. The germline V and J ends were trimmed by 0 bases and 9 bases, with 12 bases remaining between them. The length of the CDR3 is 15 residues. DNA for the CDR3: TGTGCCAGCAGCTTAGCCCGGCAGGGTACTTCACCCCTCCACTTT. It encodes CASSLARQGTSPLHF.

This chain uses TRBV3-1 (or the pseudogene TRBV3-2) with TRBJ2-5; the match to TRBD2 covers 8 bases. There are 17 residues in the CDR3. CDR1 is LGHDT, CDR2 YNNKEL, per germline (reference sequence). J was trimmed by 1 base and V by 2 bases; bases with no gene match: 9. CDR3 loop: CASSQPSGGAPQETQYF. CDR3 in DNA: TGTGCCAGCAGCCAACCCTCGGGGGGGGCCCCCCAAGAGACCCAGTACTTC.

V and J are TRBV6-5 and TRBJ2-5, with 7 nucleotides matching TRBD2. V trimming: 7 bases; J trimming: 3 bases; junction bases outside the gene matches: 5. Germline CDR1 MNHEY, CDR2 SVGAGI. CDR3 length equals 13 residues. This CDR3 reads CASKGLGEETQYF. CDR3 sequence (DNA): TGTGCCAGCAAAGGACTAGGGGAAGAGACCCAGTACTTC.

The chain is built from TRBV18 and TRBJ1-5; 9 bases map to TRBD1. The germline V gene encodes CDR1 KGHSH and CDR2 LQKENI. With V trimmed by 9 bases and J by 3 bases, 3 bases remained unmatched. The CDR3 contains 13 residues. CDR3 DNA: TGTGCCAGTAACAGGGGGCCCAATCAGCCCCAGCATTTT. Amino acids: CASNRGPNQPQHF.

The gene calls are TRBV19 and TRBJ2-1; D uncertain. The CDR3 contains 13 residues. The V gene lost 8 bases and the J gene lost 0 bases, with 8 bases spanning the gap. The germline V gene encodes CDR1 LNHDA and CDR2 SQIVND (reference sequence). The CDR3: CASRVSSYNEQFF. The CDR3 DNA reads as TGTGCCAGTCGGGTTAGCTCCTACAATGAGCAGTTCTTC.

The rearrangement uses TRBV28 and TRBJ2-1; 11 nucleotides agree with TRBD2. The junction had 5 bases not matched to a gene; V was cut back by 5 bases and J by 8 bases. This CDR3 has 14 residues. Germline CDR1 and CDR2: MDHEN and SYDVKM. DNA of the CDR3: TGTGCCAGCAGTCGACCGGGACTAGCGGATGAGCAGTTCTTC. Amino acid sequence: CASSRPGLADEQFF.

The chain employs TRBV9 and TRBJ2-3, with TRBD2 matching 10 bases. The V and J ends lost 0 bases and 3 bases, in that order; junction bases with no gene match: 4. CDR1 and CDR2 from the germline V gene are SGDLS and YYNGEE. The CDR3 contains 16 residues. The CDR3 nucleotides are TGTGCCAGCAGCGTAGCATTTAGCGGGGGGACAGATACGCAGTATTTT. It translates to CASSVAFSGGTDTQYF.

The CDR3 region is CATRNRGWDTQYF. The CDR3 DNA reads as TGTGCCACGCGAAACAGGGGGTGGGATACGCAGTATTTT. The V gene is TRBV15, the J gene TRBJ2-3, with 8 nucleotides matching TRBD1. The CDR3 covers 13 residues. Trimming removed 9 bases from V and 6 bases from J; junction bases left unmatched: 8. Germline V lookup: CDR1 LNHNV, CDR2 YYDKDF (reference sequence).

The V call is TRBV12-3 or TRBV12-4, the J call TRBJ1-1, with 11 bases that match TRBD1. There are 12 residues in the CDR3. With V trimmed by 6 bases and J by 10 bases, 4 bases remained unmatched. The CDR3 region is CASSGQGAVAFF. Written as DNA, the CDR3 is TGTGCCAGCAGCGGACAGGGGGCCGTAGCTTTCTTT.

V gene TRBV27 combines with J gene TRBJ1-1; D uncertain. From germline, CDR1 is MNHEY and CDR2 SMNVEV (reference sequence). Trimming cost V 3 bases and J 1 base, with 9 bases left between them. This CDR3 comprises 14 residues. CDR3 sequence: CASSLRAPNTEAFF. CDR3 nucleotides: TGTGCCAGCAGTTTGAGGGCGCCGAACACTGAAGCTTTCTTT.

The table lists this clone with a few counts. The chain recombines TRBV19 with TRBJ2-2; the match to TRBD2 covers 13 bases. Germline V lookup: CDR1 LNHDA, CDR2 SQIVND (reference sequence). Germline trimming cut 4 bases from V and 5 bases from J; bases unmatched to any gene: 13. The CDR3 is made up of 19 amino acids. The DNA for the CDR3 is TGTGCCAGTAGTAAATTGGGGTGGACTAGCGGGAGTAGTACCGGGGAGCTGTTTTTT. Protein sequence: CASSKLGWTSGSSTGELFF.

J is TRBJ2-5 and V is TRBV2, with D perhaps TRBD1 (6 bases). The CDR3 is 13 amino acids. CDR1 is SNHLY and CDR2 is FYNNEI in the germline V gene. Trimming shortened V by 5 bases and J by 2 bases, and 9 bases separated the two germline ends. In DNA, the CDR3 is TGTGCCAGCAGTCGACAGGAGCAAGAGACCCAGTACTTC. Its protein is CASSRQEQETQYF.

The chain employs TRBV7-3 and TRBJ2-3; the D gene is possibly TRBD2 (5 bases). V dropped 1 base and J dropped 4 bases, with 18 bases sitting between them. The CDR3 runs to 17 residues. Germline CDR1 reads SGHTA; CDR2 reads FQGTGA. The CDR3 region is CASSLNGGAADADTQYF. The CDR3 bases are TGTGCCAGCAGCTTAAATGGAGGCGCTGCGGACGCAGATACGCAGTATTTT.

The J gene is TRBJ1-2, the V gene TRBV9, with 7 bases lining up with TRBD1. The CDR3 covers 13 residues. The V segment lost 0 bases and the J segment 9 bases; nucleotides outside the gene matches: 5. CDR1 SGDLS and CDR2 YYNGEE come from the germline V gene. CDR3 region: CASSVATGDSYTF. The CDR3 nucleotides are TGTGCCAGCAGCGTAGCTACAGGGGATAGCTACACCTTC.